These T cell receptor beta chains were read from a single sample in a study of radiotherapy plus CTLA-4 blockade in lung cancer. The protocol was immunoSEQ multiplex PCR, while the TCRdb copy is restricted to in-frame clones and leaves out a portion. The table includes around 70,000 clones, around 81% detected once. The sequencing used peripheral blood, collected from a patient treated with radiotherapy plus ipilimumab. The receptors originated from a human donor with non-small cell lung cancer who had a partial response to radiotherapy plus ipilimumab. Both conserved end residues are part of each CDR3. D genes are given only for firm matches. Clone size appears in some rows only: once, few, many, or a class for an expanded clone.

-,TRBV28,TRBJ2-1,TRBD2,CASIKISGASYNEQFF,TGTGCCAGCATCAAGATTAGCGGGGCCTCCTACAATGAGCAGTTCTTC
-,TRBV7-3,TRBJ2-1,TRBD2,CASSPLAGGLSEQFF,TGTGCCAGCAGCCCCTTGGCGGGAGGGCTGTCTGAACAGTTCTTC
-,TRBV11-1,TRBJ2-7,-,CASSSKYEQYF,TGTGCCAGCAGTTCTAAATACGAGCAGTACTTC
-,TRBV10-2,TRBJ2-1,TRBD1,CASSQTGGYEQFF,TGCGCCAGCAGTCAGACAGGGGGCTATGAGCAGTTCTTC
-,TRBV11-2,TRBJ2-5,-,CASSPTTQTQYF,TGTGCCAGCAGCCCTACGACTCAGACCCAGTACTTC
-,TRBV7-3,TRBJ2-3,-,CASSLLSGGTDTQYF,TGTGCCAGCAGCTTATTGTCAGGGGGGACAGATACGCAGTATTTT
once,TRBV2,TRBJ2-5,-,CASSEGLEETQYF,TGTGCCAGCAGTGAAGGCTTAGAAGAGACCCAGTACTTC
-,TRBV10-3,TRBJ2-1,TRBD1,CAISGQGVSSNEQFF,TGTGCCATCAGTGGACAGGGAGTATCGTCCAATGAGCAGTTCTTC
-,TRBV10-2,TRBJ2-3,-,CASSDSGPDTQYF,TGCGCCAGCAGTGATAGCGGACCAGATACGCAGTATTTT
-,TRBV28,TRBJ2-2,-,CASSLLARGGELFF,TGTGCCAGCAGTTTGCTAGCGAGAGGCGGGGAGCTGTTTTTT
-,TRBV7-2,TRBJ2-1,-,CASSLGLGYNEQFF,TGTGCCAGCAGCTTAGGTCTAGGCTACAATGAGCAGTTCTTC
-,TRBV29-1,TRBJ1-4,TRBD1,CSVRDRGDEKLFF,TGCAGCGTGCGGGACAGGGGGGATGAAAAACTGTTTTTT
-,TRBV5-1,TRBJ2-5,-,CASSLVAVGQETQYF,TGCGCCAGCAGCTTGGTGGCGGTGGGCCAAGAGACCCAGTACTTC
-,TRBV5-1,TRBJ2-3,-,CASSPSTDTQYF,TGCGCCAGCAGCCCGAGCACAGATACGCAGTATTTT